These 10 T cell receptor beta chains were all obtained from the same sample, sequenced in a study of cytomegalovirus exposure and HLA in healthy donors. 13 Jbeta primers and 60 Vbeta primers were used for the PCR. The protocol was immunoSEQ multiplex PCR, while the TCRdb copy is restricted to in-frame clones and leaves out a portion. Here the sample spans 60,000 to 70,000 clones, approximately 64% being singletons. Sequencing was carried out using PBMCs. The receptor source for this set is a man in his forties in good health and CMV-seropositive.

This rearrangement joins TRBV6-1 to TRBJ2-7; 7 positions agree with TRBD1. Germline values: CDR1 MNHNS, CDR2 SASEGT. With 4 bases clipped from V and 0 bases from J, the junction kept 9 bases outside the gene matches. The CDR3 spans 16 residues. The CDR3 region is CASSAYATGYSYEQYF. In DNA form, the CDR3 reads TGTGCCAGCAGTGCCTATGCGACAGGGTACTCCTACGAGCAGTACTTC.

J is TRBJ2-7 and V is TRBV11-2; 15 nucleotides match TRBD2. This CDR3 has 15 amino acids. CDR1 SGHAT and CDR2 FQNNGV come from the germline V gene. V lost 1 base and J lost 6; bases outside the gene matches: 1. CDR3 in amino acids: CASSLAGLAGGEQYF. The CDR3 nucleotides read TGTGCCAGCAGCTTAGCGGGACTAGCGGGAGGCGAGCAGTACTTC.

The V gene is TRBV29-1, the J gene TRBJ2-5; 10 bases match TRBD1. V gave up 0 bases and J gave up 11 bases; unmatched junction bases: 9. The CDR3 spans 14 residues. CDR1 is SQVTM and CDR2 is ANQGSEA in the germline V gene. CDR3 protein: CSVEEGTGVGEQYF. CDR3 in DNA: TGCAGCGTTGAAGAAGGGACAGGGGTCGGTGAGCAGTACTTC.

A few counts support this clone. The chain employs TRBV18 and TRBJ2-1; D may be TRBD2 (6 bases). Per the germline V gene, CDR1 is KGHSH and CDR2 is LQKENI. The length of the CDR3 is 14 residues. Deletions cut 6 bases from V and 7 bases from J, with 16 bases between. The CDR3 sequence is CASSMAGRKNEQFF. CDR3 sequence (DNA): TGTGCCAGCTCCATGGCGGGGAGGAAGAATGAGCAGTTCTTC.

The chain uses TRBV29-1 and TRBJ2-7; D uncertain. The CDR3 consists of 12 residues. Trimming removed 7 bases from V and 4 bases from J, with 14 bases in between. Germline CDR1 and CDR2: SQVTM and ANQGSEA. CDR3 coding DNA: TGCAGCGCCCGAAGTGAAGAGTACGAGCAGTACTTC. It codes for CSARSEEYEQYF.

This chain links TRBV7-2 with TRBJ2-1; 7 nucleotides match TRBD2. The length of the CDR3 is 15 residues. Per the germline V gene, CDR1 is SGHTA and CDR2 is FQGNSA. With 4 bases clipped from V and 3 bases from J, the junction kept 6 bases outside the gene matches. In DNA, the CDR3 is TGTGCCAGCAGCTCAACCGGGACTAACTACAATGAGCAGTTCTTC. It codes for CASSSTGTNYNEQFF.

This CDR3 reads CASSDYRDRGTGSSYEQYF. The CDR3 DNA reads TGTGCCAGCAGTGACTATAGGGACAGGGGAACAGGGAGCTCCTACGAGCAGTACTTC. The chain recombines TRBV6-1 with TRBJ2-7; TRBD1 agrees at 10 bases. CDR1 and CDR2 (germline): MNHNS, SASEGT. This CDR3 is built from 19 residues. J gave up 0 bases and V 3 bases, and 14 bases lay outside the gene matches.

The CDR3 DNA is TGCGCCAGCAGCCAACTGGACATGGGGTTTATGAACACTGAAGCTTTCTTT. Amino acid sequence: CASSQLDMGFMNTEAFF. The chain joins TRBV4-1 to TRBJ1-1; D possibly corresponds to TRBD1 (5 bases). The CDR3 runs to 17 residues. V gave up 2 bases and J gave up 0 bases, with 16 bases separating them. Germline loops: CDR1 MGHRA, CDR2 YSYEKL.

CDR3 nucleotide sequence: TGTGCCAGCTCCCCGAGCCGACCAGGGGAAGAGACCCAGTACTTC. It yields the protein CASSPSRPGEETQYF. This rearrangement joins TRBV18 to TRBJ2-5, with D perhaps matching TRBD1 (6 bases). This CDR3 is built from 15 residues. V shed 6 bases and J shed 3 bases, with 17 bases lying between them. CDR1 is KGHSH and CDR2 is LQKENI in the germline V gene.

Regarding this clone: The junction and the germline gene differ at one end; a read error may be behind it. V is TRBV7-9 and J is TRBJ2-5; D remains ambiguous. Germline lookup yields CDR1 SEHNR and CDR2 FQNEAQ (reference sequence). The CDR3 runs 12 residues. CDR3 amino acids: CASSLIVEAQYF. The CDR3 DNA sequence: TGTGCCAGCAGCTTAATCGTAGAGGCCCAGTACTTC.